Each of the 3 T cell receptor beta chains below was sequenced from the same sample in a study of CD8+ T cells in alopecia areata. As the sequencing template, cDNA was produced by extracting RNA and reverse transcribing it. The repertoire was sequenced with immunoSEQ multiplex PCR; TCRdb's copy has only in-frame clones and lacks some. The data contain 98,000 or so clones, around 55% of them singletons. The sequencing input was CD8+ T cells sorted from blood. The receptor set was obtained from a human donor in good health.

The CDR3 DNA sequence: TGTGCCAGCAGCCCTAGTCGGACCGGGGAGCTGTTTTTT. It yields the protein CASSPSRTGELFF. The chain links TRBV7-9 to TRBJ2-2; D is undetermined. The germline CDR1 and CDR2 sequences are SEHNR and FQNEAQ (reference sequence). V gave up 5 bases and J gave up 5 bases, with 9 bases separating them. The CDR3 totals 13 residues.

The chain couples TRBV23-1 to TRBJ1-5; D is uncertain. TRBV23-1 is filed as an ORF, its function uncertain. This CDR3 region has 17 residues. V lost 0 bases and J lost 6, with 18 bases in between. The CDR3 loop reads CASSQSGLDRRSQPQHF. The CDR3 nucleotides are TGCGCCAGCAGTCAATCCGGTCTGGACCGAAGGAGTCAGCCCCAGCATTTT.

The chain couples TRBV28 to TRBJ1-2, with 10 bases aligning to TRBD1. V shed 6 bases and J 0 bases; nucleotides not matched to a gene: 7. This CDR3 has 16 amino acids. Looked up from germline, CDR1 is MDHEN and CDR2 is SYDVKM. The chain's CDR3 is CASSFGTGVSNYGYTF. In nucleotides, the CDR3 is TGTGCCAGCAGCTTTGGGACAGGGGTGTCTAACTATGGCTACACCTTC.